A selection of T cell receptor beta chains follows, all from one sample in a study of cytomegalovirus exposure and HLA in healthy donors. Produced via immunoSEQ multiplex PCR; TCRdb's table is partial and in-frame only. The table has 150,000 to 200,000 clones, 65% to 85% seen once; the top ten hold around 6.9%. Sequences were obtained from PBMCs. Every receptor here comes from a man aged 40-55 years in good health and CMV-seropositive. Both conserved end residues are part of each CDR3. The order of the fields is J gene, clone size, D gene, V gene, CDR3 DNA, CDR3 protein. A D gene is named only where the DNA matches it firmly. Some rows mark clone size as missing; the rest say once, few, many or name a class of expanded clone.

>TRBJ1-5|NA|TRBD1|TRBV19
TGTGCCAGTAGTAGGGACAGTGATAATCAGCCCCAGCATTTT
CASSRDSDNQPQHF
>TRBJ1-1|NA|NA|TRBV6-5
TGTGCCAGCAGTTACTCGGGGCAGGGGACTGAAGCTTTCTTT
CASSYSGQGTEAFF
>TRBJ1-4|NA|NA|TRBV11-2
TGTGCCAGCAGCTTGGGCAGGCTTAATGAAAAACTGTTTTTT
CASSLGRLNEKLFF
>TRBJ1-1|NA|NA|TRBV15
TGTGCCACCAGCAGAGGGGGGGATGAAGCTTTCTTT
CATSRGGDEAFF
>TRBJ1-6|NA|NA|TRBV27
TGTGCCAGCAGCCGAGGGCTGGGCTCGCCCCTCCACTTT
CASSRGLGSPLHF
>TRBJ2-5|few|TRBD2|TRBV5-1
TGCGCCAGCAGCTTTAGCGGGGGGGCCTTTGAGACCCAGTACTTC
CASSFSGGAFETQYF
>TRBJ2-3|NA|NA|TRBV2
TGTGCCAGCACCGAAGGGACTGCTAGCACAGATACGCAGTATTTT
CASTEGTASTDTQYF
>TRBJ1-5|NA|TRBD1|TRBV27
TGTGCCAGCAGAAGACAGGGGGATCGTCAGCCCCAGCATTTT
CASRRQGDRQPQHF
>TRBJ2-3|NA|TRBD2|TRBV7-2
TGTGCCAGCAGCTCAGTAGCGGGGGGGCCCGCAGATACGCAGTATTTT
CASSSVAGGPADTQYF
>TRBJ2-7|NA|TRBD1|TRBV7-6
TGTGCCAGCAGCTTATCAGTGCTTAGAAACAGGGGGGACTCCTACGAGCAGTACTTC
CASSLSVLRNRGDSYEQYF
>TRBJ2-7|NA|NA|TRBV5-1
TGCGCCAGCAGCTTGGATCCCGGTAGCTCCTACGAGCAGTACTTC
CASSLDPGSSYEQYF
>TRBJ1-6|NA|TRBD1|TRBV5-1
TGCGCCAGCAGCTTGGGGCCCGACAGGGGATCACCCCTCCACTTT
CASSLGPDRGSPLHF
>TRBJ2-5|NA|NA|TRBV5-1
TGCGCCAGCAGCTTGGGGCAGTTTGAGACCCAGTACTTC
CASSLGQFETQYF
>TRBJ1-2|few|TRBD1|TRBV30
TGTGCCTATGGACAGGGAGGCTATGGCTACACCTTC
CAYGQGGYGYTF
>TRBJ1-2|NA|NA|TRBV27
TGTGCCAGCAGTTTGGCAGGCCGGGGTGGCTACACCTTC
CASSLAGRGGYTF
>TRBJ2-5|once|NA|TRBV18
TGTGCCAGCTCACCCCCGGCTAGCTCAGAGACCCAGTACTTC
CASSPPASSETQYF
>TRBJ2-5|NA|NA|TRBV5-5
TGTGCCAGCAGCTTCCAGGGGCAAGAGACCCAGTACTTC
CASSFQGQETQYF
>TRBJ1-2|NA|TRBD1|TRBV9
TGTGCCAGCACCTCCCGGGGGCAGGGGGCGCCCTACTATGGCTACACCTTC
CASTSRGQGAPYYGYTF
>TRBJ1-1|NA|NA|TRBV5-4
TGTGCCAGCAGCTTGGGGGCGCTTAACACTGAAGCTTTCTTT
CASSLGALNTEAFF
>TRBJ1-2|NA|NA|TRBV29-1
TGCAGCGTTGAGGGAGGGAATGGCTACACCTTC
CSVEGGNGYTF
>TRBJ2-1|NA|TRBD1|TRBV6-6
TGTGCCAGCACCAAGGGGGGGACAGGGACCAATGAGCAGTTCTTC
CASTKGGTGTNEQFF
>TRBJ2-5|once|TRBD2|TRBV11-1
TGTGCCAGCAGCTTGCAGCGGGGGGAGCAAGAGACCCAGTACTTC
CASSLQRGEQETQYF
>TRBJ1-2|NA|TRBD1|TRBV27
TGTGCCAGCAGTTCCCTCGGGACAGGTCTAGCCTATGGCTACACCTTC
CASSSLGTGLAYGYTF
>TRBJ1-2|NA|TRBD1|TRBV27
TGTGCCAGCAGTTTATCGGGGACAGGGTTTGATGGCTACACCTTC
CASSLSGTGFDGYTF
>TRBJ1-1|once|NA|TRBV6-1
TGTGCCAGCAATGTGGCAGGGAAAGACACTGAAGCTTTCTTT
CASNVAGKDTEAFF
>TRBJ2-7|few|TRBD2|TRBV4-2
TGTGCCAGCAGCCAAGGGACTAGCGGGGGCTACGAGCAGTACTTC
CASSQGTSGGYEQYF
>TRBJ1-1|NA|TRBD1|TRBV13
TGTGCCAGCAGTCTGGGACAGGCGAACACTGAAGCTTTCTTT
CASSLGQANTEAFF
>TRBJ2-5|NA|TRBD2|TRBV6-5
TGTGCCAGCAGTTACCAGCGGGGGGGCGGGGAGACCCAGTACTTC
CASSYQRGGGETQYF
>TRBJ1-2|NA|NA|TRBV4-2
TGTGCCAGCAGCCAATGGTTCGGGGTTGACTATGGCTACACCTTC
CASSQWFGVDYGYTF
>TRBJ1-4|NA|NA|TRBV9
TGTGCCAGCAGCGTAGGGGGCACTAATGAAAAACTGTTTTTT
CASSVGGTNEKLFF
>TRBJ2-5|few|TRBD2|TRBV7-2
TGTGCCAGCAGCTTTAGCGGGGGCCCGGTGGAGACCCAGTACTTC
CASSFSGGPVETQYF
>TRBJ1-6|NA|NA|TRBV5-1
TGCGCCAGCAGCTTAGGGACTATCGGCTCACCCCTCCACTTT
CASSLGTIGSPLHF
>TRBJ1-4|NA|TRBD1|TRBV4-3
TGCGCCAGCAGCCCTTTATTCGGGACAGGTGATGAAAAACTGTTTTTT
CASSPLFGTGDEKLFF
>TRBJ2-7|NA|NA|TRBV27
TGTGCCAGTATCAGGGGACACCCCTACGAGCAGTACTTC
CASIRGHPYEQYF
>TRBJ2-7|NA|NA|TRBV7-2
TGTGCCAGCACCCCCCCGAAAGGAGTCTCCTACGAGCAGTACTTC
CASTPPKGVSYEQYF
>TRBJ1-2|few|NA|TRBV4-1
TGCGCCAGCAGCCAAGATGAGGGTGGCTACACCTTC
CASSQDEGGYTF
>TRBJ1-2|few|NA|TRBV4-2
TGTGCCAGCAGCCAAGAAGACTTAGGTGGCTACACCTTC
CASSQEDLGGYTF
>TRBJ2-7|NA|TRBD2|TRBV7-9
TGTGCCAGCCTGCCCCTAGCGGCCTCCTACGAGCAGTACTTC
CASLPLAASYEQYF
>TRBJ1-1|NA|TRBD1|TRBV30
TGTGCCTGGAGTGTCGACAGGGACACTGAAGCTTTCTTT
CAWSVDRDTEAFF
>TRBJ2-1|NA|TRBD1|TRBV27
TGTGCCAGTTCCGAGACAGGGTACAATGAGCAGTTCTTC
CASSETGYNEQFF
>TRBJ2-5|NA|NA|TRBV6-5
TGTGCCAGCAGTTACTCGTCACAGGCCTGGGAGACCCAGTACTTC
CASSYSSQAWETQYF
>TRBJ2-7|NA|TRBD1|TRBV28
TGTGCCAGCAGTCCCGGGGGAGGACAGGGTCTGGGGGAGCAGTACTTC
CASSPGGGQGLGEQYF
>TRBJ2-2|NA|NA|TRBV27
TGTGCCAGCAGTTTTTTTCGGACAGAAACGAACACCGGGGAGCTGTTTTTT
CASSFFRTETNTGELFF
>TRBJ2-1|NA|NA|TRBV6-1
TGTGCCAGCAGTGAATTTACAGTTATGAGCTCCTACAATGAGCAGTTCTTC
CASSEFTVMSSYNEQFF
>TRBJ1-6|NA|NA|TRBV14
TGTGCCAGCAGCCCCCCGGGCCAGAGGGGGAATTCACCCCTCCACTTT
CASSPPGQRGNSPLHF
>TRBJ1-4|NA|TRBD1|TRBV19
TGTGCCAGTAGTACAGGGGGCGTAGAAAAACTGTTTTTT
CASSTGGVEKLFF
>TRBJ1-6|NA|TRBD1|TRBV27
TGTGCCAGCAGTCCCGGGACAGGGGGTTATAATTCACCCCTCCACTTT
CASSPGTGGYNSPLHF
>TRBJ2-5|NA|TRBD1|TRBV18
TGTGCCAGCTCACCAAGACAGGGGGCGGAGACCCAGTACTTC
CASSPRQGAETQYF
>TRBJ2-3|NA|NA|TRBV30
TGTGCCCCAAGGGGGGGGGCCGAAGATACGCAGTATTTT
CAPRGGAEDTQYF
>TRBJ2-2|NA|TRBD1|TRBV7-2
TGTGCCAGCAGCCGGGACAGGTCGAACACCGGGGAGCTGTTTTTT
CASSRDRSNTGELFF
>TRBJ1-6|NA|TRBD1|TRBV2
TGTGCCAGCAGTTCCGGGACAGGGCCAGGTCATTCACCCCTCCACTTT
CASSSGTGPGHSPLHF
>TRBJ1-1|NA|TRBD1|TRBV7-2
TGTGCCAGCAGCTTATCATACAGGGGGCCGGGGAACACTGAAGCTTTCTTT
CASSLSYRGPGNTEAFF
>TRBJ1-4|NA|NA|TRBV6-5
TGTGCCAGCAGTTACAGGGGATCGGTAAATGGAGAAAAACTGTTTTTT
CASSYRGSVNGEKLFF
>TRBJ1-5|NA|NA|TRBV5-1
TGCGCCAGCAGCTCCGGACAAAATCAGCCCCAGCATTTT
CASSSGQNQPQHF
>TRBJ2-5|NA|TRBD2|TRBV5-1
TGCGCCAGCAGCGCATCCGGGACTAGCGGGGAGACCCAGTACTTC
CASSASGTSGETQYF
>TRBJ2-5|NA|TRBD1|TRBV5-4
TGTGCCAGCAGCTTGGGAGGGACAGCAGAGACCCAGTACTTC
CASSLGGTAETQYF
>TRBJ1-4|NA|NA|TRBV6-1
TGTGCCAGCAGTGAAGCCTCGGCGGGAAGGAGGGTGTTTTTT
CASSEASAGRRVFF